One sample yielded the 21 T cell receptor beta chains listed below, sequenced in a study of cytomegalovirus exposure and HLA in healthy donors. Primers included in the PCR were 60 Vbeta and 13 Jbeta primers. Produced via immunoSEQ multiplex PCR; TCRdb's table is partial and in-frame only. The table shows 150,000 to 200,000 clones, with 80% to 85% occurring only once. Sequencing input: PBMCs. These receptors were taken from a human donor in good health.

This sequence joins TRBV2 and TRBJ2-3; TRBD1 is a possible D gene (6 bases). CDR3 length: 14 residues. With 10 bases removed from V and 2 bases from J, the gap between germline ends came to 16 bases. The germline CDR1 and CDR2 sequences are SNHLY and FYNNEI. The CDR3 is CANRSQGLTDTQYF. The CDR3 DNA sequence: TGTGCCAACAGATCACAGGGTCTCACAGATACGCAGTATTTT.

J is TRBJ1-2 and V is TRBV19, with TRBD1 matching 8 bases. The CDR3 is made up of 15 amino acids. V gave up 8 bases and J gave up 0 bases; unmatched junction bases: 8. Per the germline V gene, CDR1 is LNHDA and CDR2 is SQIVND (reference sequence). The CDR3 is CASLDRAKTNYGYTF. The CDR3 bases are TGTGCCAGTCTGGACAGGGCCAAGACTAACTATGGCTACACCTTC.

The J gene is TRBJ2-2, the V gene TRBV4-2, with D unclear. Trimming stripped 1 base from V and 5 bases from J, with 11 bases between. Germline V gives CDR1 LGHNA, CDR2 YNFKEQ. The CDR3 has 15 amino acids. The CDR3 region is CASSQGVLSTGELFF. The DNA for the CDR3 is TGTGCCAGCAGCCAAGGGGTACTATCAACCGGGGAGCTGTTTTTT.

The CDR3 region is CASSHSTLVTVASGANVLTF. For the CDR3, the DNA is TGTGCCAGCAGTCATTCCACCCTGGTGACAGTAGCCTCTGGGGCCAACGTCCTGACTTTC. The J gene is TRBJ2-6, the V gene TRBV7-3; TRBD1 is a possible D gene (5 bases). This CDR3 contains 20 residues. V shed 6 bases and J shed 0 bases, with 24 bases lying between them. Looked up from germline, CDR1 is SGHTA and CDR2 is FQGTGA. Full variable domain (rest looked up from reference TRBV7-3 and TRBJ2-6): GAGVSQTPSNKVTEKGKYVELRCDPISGHTALYWYRQSLGQGPEFLIYFQGTGAADDSGLPNDRFFAVRPEGSVSTLKIQRTERGDSAVYLCASSHSTLVTVASGANVLTFGAGSRLTVL.

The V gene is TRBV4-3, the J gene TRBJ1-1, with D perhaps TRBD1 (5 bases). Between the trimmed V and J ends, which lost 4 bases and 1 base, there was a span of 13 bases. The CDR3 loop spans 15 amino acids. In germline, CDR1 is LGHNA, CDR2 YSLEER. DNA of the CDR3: TGCGCCAGCAGCCCTCACCGGGGGGGGAACACTGAAGCTTTCTTT. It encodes CASSPHRGGNTEAFF.

The CDR3 region is CASSSDGQGRGGYTF. The CDR3 bases are TGTGCCAGCAGCTCCGACGGACAGGGAAGAGGTGGCTACACCTTC. The V gene is TRBV5-6, the J gene TRBJ1-2, with TRBD1 matching 8 bases. Losses at the gene ends were 3 bases for V and 7 bases for J; bases not matched to a gene: 11. The CDR3 has 15 amino acids. Germline V CDR1 and CDR2: SGHDT, YYEEEE.

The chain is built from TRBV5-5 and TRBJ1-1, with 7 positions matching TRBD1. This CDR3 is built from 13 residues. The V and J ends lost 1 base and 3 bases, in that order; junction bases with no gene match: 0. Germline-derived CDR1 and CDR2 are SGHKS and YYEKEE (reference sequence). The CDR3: CASSLTGDTEAFF. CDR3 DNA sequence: TGTGCCAGCAGCTTGACAGGGGACACTGAAGCTTTCTTT. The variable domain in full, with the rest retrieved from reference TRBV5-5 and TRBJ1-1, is DAGVTQSPTHLIKTRGQQVTLRCSPISGHKSVSWYQQVLGQGPQFIFQYYEKEERGRGNFPDRFSARQFPNYSSELNVNALLLGDSALYLCASSLTGDTEAFFGQGTRLTVV.

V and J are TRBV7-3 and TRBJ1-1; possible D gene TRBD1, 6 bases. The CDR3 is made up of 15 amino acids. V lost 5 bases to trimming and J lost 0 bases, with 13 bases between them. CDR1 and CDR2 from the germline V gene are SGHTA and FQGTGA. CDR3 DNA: TGTGCCAGCAGCCCAACGACAGGCATGAACACTGAAGCTTTCTTT. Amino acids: CASSPTTGMNTEAFF.

This CDR3 is CASSQLAGPNTEAFF. CDR3 bases: TGCGCCAGCAGTCAATTGGCGGGCCCGAACACTGAAGCTTTCTTT. The chain carries TRBV23-1 and TRBJ1-1; no clear D. TRBV23-1 is an ORF, and what it does is uncertain. The V gene lost 1 base and the J gene lost 1 base, with 10 bases spanning the gap. CDR3 length equals 15 residues.

The chain's CDR3 is CAISELAGTFNYGYTF. DNA of the CDR3: TGTGCCATCAGTGAATTAGCAGGGACATTCAACTATGGCTACACCTTC. J is TRBJ1-2 and V is TRBV10-3; TRBD1 is a possible D gene (6 bases). Trimming stripped 3 bases from V and 2 bases from J, with 16 bases between. This CDR3 region has 16 residues. In germline, CDR1 is ENHRY, CDR2 SYGVKD.

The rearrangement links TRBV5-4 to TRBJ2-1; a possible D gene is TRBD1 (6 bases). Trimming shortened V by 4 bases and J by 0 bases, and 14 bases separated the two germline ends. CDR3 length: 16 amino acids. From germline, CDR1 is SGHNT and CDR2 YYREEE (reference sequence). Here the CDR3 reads CASSPRQGSSYNEQFF. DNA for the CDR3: TGTGCCAGCAGCCCCCGCCAGGGGAGCTCCTACAATGAGCAGTTCTTC.

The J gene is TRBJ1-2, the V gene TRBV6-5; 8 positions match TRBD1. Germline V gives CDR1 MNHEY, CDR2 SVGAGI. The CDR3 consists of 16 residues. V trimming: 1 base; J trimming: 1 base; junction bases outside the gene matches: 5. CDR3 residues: CASSYWTGRDNYGYTF. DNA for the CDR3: TGTGCCAGCAGTTACTGGACAGGGAGGGATAACTATGGCTACACCTTC.

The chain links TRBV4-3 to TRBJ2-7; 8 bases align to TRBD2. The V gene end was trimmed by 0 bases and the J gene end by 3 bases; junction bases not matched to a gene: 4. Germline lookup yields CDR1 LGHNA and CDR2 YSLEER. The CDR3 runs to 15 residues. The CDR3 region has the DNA TGCGCCAGCAGCCAAGAAATTGCGGGGGGCTACGAGCAGTACTTC. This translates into CASSQEIAGGYEQYF.

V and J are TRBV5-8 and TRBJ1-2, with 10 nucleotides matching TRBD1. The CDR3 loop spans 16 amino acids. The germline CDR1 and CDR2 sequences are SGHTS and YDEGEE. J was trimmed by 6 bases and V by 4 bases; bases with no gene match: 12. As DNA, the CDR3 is TGTGCCAGCAGCCTAGGACAGGGGGGGCATCGCGATGGCTACACCTTC. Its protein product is CASSLGQGGHRDGYTF.

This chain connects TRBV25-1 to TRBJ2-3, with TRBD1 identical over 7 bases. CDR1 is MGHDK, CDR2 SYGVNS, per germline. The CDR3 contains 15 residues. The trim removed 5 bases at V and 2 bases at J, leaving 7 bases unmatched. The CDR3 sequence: CASSPGQAYTDTQYF. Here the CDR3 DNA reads TGTGCCAGCAGTCCAGGACAGGCATACACAGATACGCAGTATTTT.

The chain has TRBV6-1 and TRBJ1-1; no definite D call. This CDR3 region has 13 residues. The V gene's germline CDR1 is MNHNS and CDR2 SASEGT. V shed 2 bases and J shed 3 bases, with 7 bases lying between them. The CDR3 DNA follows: TGTGCCAGCAGTGAATCCGGTTACACTGAAGCTTTCTTT. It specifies CASSESGYTEAFF.

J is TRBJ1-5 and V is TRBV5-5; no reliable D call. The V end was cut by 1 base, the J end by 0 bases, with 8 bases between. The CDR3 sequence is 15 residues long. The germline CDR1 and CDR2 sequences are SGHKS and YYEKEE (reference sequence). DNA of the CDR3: TGTGCCAGCAGCTTGCTGCGATATAGCAATCAGCCCCAGCATTTT. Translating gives CASSLLRYSNQPQHF.

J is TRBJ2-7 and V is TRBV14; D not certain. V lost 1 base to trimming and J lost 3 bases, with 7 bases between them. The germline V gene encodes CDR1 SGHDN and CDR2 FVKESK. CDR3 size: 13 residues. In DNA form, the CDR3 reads TGTGCCAGCAGCCAAGTATCGGTCTACGAGCAGTACTTC. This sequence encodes CASSQVSVYEQYF.

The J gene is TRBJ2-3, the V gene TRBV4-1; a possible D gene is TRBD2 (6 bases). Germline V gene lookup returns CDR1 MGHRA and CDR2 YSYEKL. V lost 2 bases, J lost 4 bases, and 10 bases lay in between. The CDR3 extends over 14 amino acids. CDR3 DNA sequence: TGCGCCAGCAGCCAACTCCGGGAGTCAGATACGCAGTATTTT. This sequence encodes CASSQLRESDTQYF.

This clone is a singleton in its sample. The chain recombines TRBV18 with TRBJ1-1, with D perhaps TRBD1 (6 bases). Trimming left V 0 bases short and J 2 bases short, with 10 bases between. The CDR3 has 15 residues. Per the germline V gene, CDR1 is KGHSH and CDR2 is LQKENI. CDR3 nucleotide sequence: TGTGCCAGCTCACCACCGCAGGGGCTCAACACTGAAGCTTTCTTT. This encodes CASSPPQGLNTEAFF.

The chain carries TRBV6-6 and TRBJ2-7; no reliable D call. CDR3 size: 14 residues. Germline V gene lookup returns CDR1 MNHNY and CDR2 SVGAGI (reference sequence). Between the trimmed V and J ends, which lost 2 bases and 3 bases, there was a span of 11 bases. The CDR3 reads CASSYPYSYYEQYF. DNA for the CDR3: TGTGCCAGCAGTTACCCGTACAGTTACTACGAGCAGTACTTC.